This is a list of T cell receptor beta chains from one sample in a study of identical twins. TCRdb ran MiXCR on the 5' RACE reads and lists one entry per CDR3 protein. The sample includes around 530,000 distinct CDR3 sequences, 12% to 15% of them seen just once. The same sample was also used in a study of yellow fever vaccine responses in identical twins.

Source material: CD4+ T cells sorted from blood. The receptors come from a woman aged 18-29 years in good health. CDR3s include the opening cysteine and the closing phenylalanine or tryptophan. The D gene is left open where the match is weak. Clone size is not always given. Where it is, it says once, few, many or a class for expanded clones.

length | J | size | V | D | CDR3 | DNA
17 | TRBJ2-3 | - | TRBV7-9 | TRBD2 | CASSLIGLAGGQDTQYF | TGTGCCAGCAGCCTGATCGGACTAGCGGGGGGGCAAGATACGCAGTATTTT
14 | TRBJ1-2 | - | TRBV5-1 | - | CASRTGTNFYGYTF | TGCGCCAGCAGAACCGGGACAAACTTTTATGGCTACACCTTC
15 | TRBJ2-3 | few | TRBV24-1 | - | CATSDPGHTTDTQYF | TGTGCCACCAGTGACCCTGGGCATACCACAGATACGCAGTATTTT
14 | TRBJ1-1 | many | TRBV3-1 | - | CASSPGGRNTEAFF | TGTGCCAGCAGCCCCGGGGGAAGGAACACTGAAGCTTTCTTT
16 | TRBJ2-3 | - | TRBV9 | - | CASSVEQLTSTDTQYF | TGTGCCAGCAGCGTAGAGCAGTTAACTAGCACAGATACGCAGTATTTT
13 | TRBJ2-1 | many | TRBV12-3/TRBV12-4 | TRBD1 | CASKTFPDREQFF | TGTGCCAGCAAGACCTTCCCGGACAGGGAGCAGTTCTTC
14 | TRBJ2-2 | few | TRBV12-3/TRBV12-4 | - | CASSLVAYTGELFF | TGTGCCAGCAGTTTAGTTGCGTACACCGGGGAGCTGTTTTTT
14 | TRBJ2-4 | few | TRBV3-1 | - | CASSQRGNENIQYF | TGTGCCAGCAGCCAACGAGGGAACGAAAACATTCAGTACTTC
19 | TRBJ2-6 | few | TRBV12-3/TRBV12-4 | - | CASSLNKRTYRSGANVLTF | TGTGCCAGCAGTTTAAACAAGAGGACCTACCGATCTGGGGCCAACGTCCTGACTTTC
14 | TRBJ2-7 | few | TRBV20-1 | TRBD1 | CSARSPGQGVEQYF | TGCAGTGCTAGAAGCCCGGGACAGGGCGTCGAGCAGTACTTC
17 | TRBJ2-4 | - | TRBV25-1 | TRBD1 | CASSELTGGEAKNIQYF | TGTGCCAGCAGTGAACTCACAGGGGGAGAAGCCAAAAACATTCAGTACTTC
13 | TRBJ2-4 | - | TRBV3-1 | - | CASSQSRVGRQYF | TGTGCCAGCAGCCAGTCGCGAGTGGGCCGTCAGTACTTC
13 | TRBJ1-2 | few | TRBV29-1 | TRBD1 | CSVVTPTGYGYTF | TGCAGCGTTGTAACTCCGACAGGGTATGGCTACACCTTC
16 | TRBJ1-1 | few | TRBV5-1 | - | CASRRDGGSVNTEAFF | TGCGCCAGCAGGCGTGACGGGGGTTCGGTGAACACTGAAGCTTTCTTT
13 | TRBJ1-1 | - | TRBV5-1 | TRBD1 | CASRQGERTEAFF | TGCGCCAGCAGACAGGGGGAGAGGACTGAAGCTTTCTTT
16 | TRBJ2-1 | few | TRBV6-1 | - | CASSREEGAVYNEQFF | TGTGCCAGCAGTCGTGAAGAGGGAGCAGTCTACAATGAGCAGTTCTTC
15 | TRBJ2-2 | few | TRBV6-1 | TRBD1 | CASRLTGGLSGELFF | TGTGCCAGCAGACTCACAGGGGGCTTGTCCGGGGAGCTGTTTTTT
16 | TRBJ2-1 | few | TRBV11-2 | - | CASSLLARSYYNEQFF | TGTGCCAGCAGCCTACTAGCCCGGTCCTACTACAATGAGCAGTTCTTC
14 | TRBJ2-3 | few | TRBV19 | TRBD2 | CASSIPGLGDTQYF | TGTGCCAGTAGTATACCCGGACTAGGCGATACGCAGTATTTT
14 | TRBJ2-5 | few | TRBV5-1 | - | CASSFQGNQETQYF | TGCGCCAGCAGCTTTCAGGGAAACCAAGAGACCCAGTACTTC
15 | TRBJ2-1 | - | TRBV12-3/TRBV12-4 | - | CASSPPWPDYNEQFF | TGTGCCAGCAGTCCCCCATGGCCAGACTACAATGAGCAGTTCTTC
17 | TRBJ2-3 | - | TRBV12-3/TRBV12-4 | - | CASSAADSLLYTDTQYF | TGTGCCAGCAGTGCCGCGGACAGTCTTTTATACACAGATACGCAGTATTTT
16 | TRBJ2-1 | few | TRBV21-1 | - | CASSPYLAGGCNEQFF | TGTGCCAGCAGTCCTTATCTAGCGGGAGGATGCAATGAGCAGTTCTTC
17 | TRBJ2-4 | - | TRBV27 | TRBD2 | CASSTGTSNGAKNIQYF | TGTGCCAGCAGCACCGGGACTAGCAATGGGGCCAAAAACATTCAGTACTTC
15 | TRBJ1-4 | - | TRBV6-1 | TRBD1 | CASSEGGGGFEKLFF | TGTGCCAGCAGTGAAGGTGGAGGGGGCTTTGAAAAACTGTTTTTT
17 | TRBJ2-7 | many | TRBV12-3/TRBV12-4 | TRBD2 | CASSLALTSSGFGEQYF | TGTGCCAGCAGTTTAGCGCTAACGTCTAGCGGGTTCGGCGAGCAGTACTTC
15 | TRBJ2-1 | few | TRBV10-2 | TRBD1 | CASRMPGQGNYEQFF | TGCGCCAGCAGGATGCCGGGACAGGGCAACTATGAGCAGTTCTTC
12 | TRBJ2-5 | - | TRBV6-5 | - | CASSKTPGSQYF | TGTGCCAGCAGCAAAACCCCGGGGTCCCAGTACTTC
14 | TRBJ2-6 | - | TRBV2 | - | CASQDSSGANVLTF | TGTGCCAGCCAAGATAGCTCTGGGGCCAACGTCCTGACTTTC
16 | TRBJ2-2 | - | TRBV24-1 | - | CATSPPGGQITGELFF | TGTGCCACCAGCCCTCCGGGGGGCCAGATCACCGGGGAGCTGTTTTTT
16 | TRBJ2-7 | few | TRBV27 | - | CASSLLDSTPSYEQYF | TGTGCCAGCAGTTTACTGGACAGTACTCCTTCCTACGAGCAGTACTTC
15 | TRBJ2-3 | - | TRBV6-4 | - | CASSLASAGTDTQYF | TGTGCCAGCAGTTTGGCCTCGGCGGGCACAGATACGCAGTATTTT
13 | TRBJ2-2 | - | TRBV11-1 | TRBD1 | CATAQGAAGELFF | TGTGCCACCGCGCAGGGGGCCGCGGGGGAGCTGTTTTTT
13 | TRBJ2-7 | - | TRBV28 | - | CASSFPGRYEQYF | TGTGCCAGCAGTTTCCCAGGACGCTACGAGCAGTACTTC
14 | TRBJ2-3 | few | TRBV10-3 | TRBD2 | CAIKGTSYTDTQYF | TGTGCCATCAAAGGGACTAGCTACACAGATACGCAGTATTTT
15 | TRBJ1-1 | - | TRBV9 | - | CASSVVTGRNTEAFF | TGTGCCAGCAGCGTAGTAACAGGGAGAAACACTGAAGCTTTCTTT
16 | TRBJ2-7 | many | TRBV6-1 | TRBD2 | CASSDALAGGPYEQYF | TGTGCCAGCAGTGATGCTCTAGCGGGAGGGCCCTACGAGCAGTACTTC
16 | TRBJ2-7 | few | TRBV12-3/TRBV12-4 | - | CASSLAISGRYYEQYF | TGTGCCAGCAGTCTAGCCATATCGGGGAGATACTACGAGCAGTACTTC
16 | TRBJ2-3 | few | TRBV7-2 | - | CASSLSSASSTDTQYF | TGTGCCAGCAGCTTAAGTAGCGCCTCTAGCACAGATACGCAGTATTTT
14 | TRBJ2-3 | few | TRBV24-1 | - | CATSDPGTEDTQYF | TGTGCCACCAGTGATCCCGGGACGGAAGATACGCAGTATTTT
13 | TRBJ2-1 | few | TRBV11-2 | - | CASSFPGAGEQFF | TGTGCCAGCAGCTTCCCGGGGGCCGGAGAGCAGTTCTTC
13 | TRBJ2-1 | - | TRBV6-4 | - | CASSDSWFSEQFF | TGTGCCAGCAGTGACTCGTGGTTCAGTGAGCAGTTCTTC
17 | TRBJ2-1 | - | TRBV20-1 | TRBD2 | CSARDWRLAGGGNEQFF | TGCAGTGCTAGAGATTGGCGGCTAGCGGGAGGGGGGAATGAGCAGTTCTTC
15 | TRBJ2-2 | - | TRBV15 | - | CATSRVGEARGELFF | TGTGCCACCAGCAGAGTAGGCGAGGCGAGGGGGGAGCTGTTTTTT
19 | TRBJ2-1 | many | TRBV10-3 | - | CAISRWTPRRLSSYNEQFF | TGTGCCATCAGCCGCTGGACGCCAAGGCGCCTTAGCTCCTACAATGAGCAGTTCTTC
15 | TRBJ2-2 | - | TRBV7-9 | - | CASDGGRSNTGELFF | TGTGCCAGTGACGGGGGACGGTCAAACACCGGGGAGCTGTTTTTT
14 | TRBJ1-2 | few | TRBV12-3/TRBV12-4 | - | CASSFGGLGYGYTF | TGTGCCAGCAGTTTCGGGGGGCTGGGTTATGGCTACACCTTC
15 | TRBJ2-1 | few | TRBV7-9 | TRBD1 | CASSVPGQHYNEQFF | TGTGCCAGCAGCGTGCCGGGACAGCACTACAATGAGCAGTTCTTC